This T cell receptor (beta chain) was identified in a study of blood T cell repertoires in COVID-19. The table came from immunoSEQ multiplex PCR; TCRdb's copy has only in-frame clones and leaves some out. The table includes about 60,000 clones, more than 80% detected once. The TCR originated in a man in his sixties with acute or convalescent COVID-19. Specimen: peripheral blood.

CDR3 sequence (DNA): TGTGCCAGCAGCGTTGACTCTGACAATGAGCAGTTCTTC. Its translation is CASSVDSDNEQFF. The chain has TRBV9 and TRBJ2-1; D gene ambiguous. Germline V gene lookup returns CDR1 SGDLS and CDR2 YYNGEE. CDR3 length: 13 residues. The V gene lost 2 bases and the J gene lost 5 bases, with 8 bases spanning the gap.